The 5 T cell receptor beta chains given below trace back to one sample, sequenced in a study of T cells in Graves' hyperthyroidism and ophthalmopathy. TCR beta CDR3 region amplification was performed from RNA transcripts. TCR CDR3 regions were first amplified by RT-PCR with HTBI primers. TCRdb passed the multiplex PCR reads through MiXCR, listing each CDR3 protein once. The table lists approximately 700,000 distinct CDR3 sequences, roughly 46% of them singletons. The sequenced sample consisted of peripheral blood or thyroid tissue (not recorded which). These receptors were obtained from an adult man with Graves' disease, either hyperthyroidism or ophthalmopathy (not recorded which).

In regard to this clonotype: The junction departs from the called germline gene at one end, perhaps through a read error. The chain recombines TRBV13 with TRBJ1-3; possible D gene TRBD1, 6 bases. Per the germline V gene, CDR1 is PRHDT and CDR2 is FYEKMQ (reference sequence). This CDR3 has 16 residues. CDR3 residues: CANSLVGQNYGNTIYF. DNA of the CDR3: TGCGCCAACAGCTTGGTCGGACAGAACTACGGAAACACCATATATTTT.

This clonotype was counted a few times. The gene calls are TRBV10-3 and TRBJ1-2; D unresolved. Deletions cut 0 bases from V and 0 bases from J, with 8 bases between. This CDR3 has 15 amino acids. Germline lookup yields CDR1 ENHRY and CDR2 SYGVKD. The CDR3 sequence: CAISESGGANYGYTF. The CDR3 bases are TGTGCCATCAGTGAGTCGGGCGGAGCTAACTATGGCTACACCTTC.

This clonotype came up many times. J is TRBJ1-4 and V is TRBV19; no definite D call. The CDR3 sequence is 13 residues long. V lost 5 bases and J lost 7, with 11 bases in between. The germline CDR1 and CDR2 sequences are LNHDA and SQIVND (reference sequence). The chain's CDR3 is CASSEVGVEKLFF. The CDR3 DNA reads as TGTGCCAGTAGTGAGGTCGGAGTTGAAAAACTGTTTTTT.

The chain uses TRBV2 and TRBJ1-4; possible D gene TRBD1, 5 bases. This CDR3 has 15 amino acids. V lost 3 bases and J lost 6, with 14 bases in between. Germline CDR1 SNHLY, CDR2 FYNNEI. CDR3 sequence (DNA): TGTGCCAGCAGTGATTCCGGGGCGTTTGATGAAAAACTGTTTTTT. Translating it yields CASSDSGAFDEKLFF.

About this clonotype: Possible read error: a much larger clone is one base away. The chain uses TRBV15 and TRBJ2-7; the D gene is possibly TRBD1 (6 bases). V lost 0 bases and J 6 bases, leaving 21 bases between the germline ends. Germline values: CDR1 LNHNV, CDR2 YYDKDF (reference sequence). The CDR3 covers 17 residues. The CDR3 is CATSRDPPRAATGEQYF. For the CDR3, the DNA is TGTGCCACCAGCAGAGACCCCCCCCGGGCAGCGACAGGCGAGCAGTACTTC.